The 26 T cell receptor beta chains reported below all come from one sample, sequenced in a study of shared clonotypes between healthy human individuals. This table comes from immunoSEQ multiplex PCR, and its TCRdb copy is limited to in-frame clones, with some not included. The table has 300,000 to 350,000 clones, less than 85% seen once; the top ten hold about 10%. Sequences were obtained from memory CD4+ T cells sorted from blood. Subset defined: CD45RA-negative fraction. The receptors derive from a man aged 25 to 45 in good health.

V and J are TRBV9 and TRBJ1-2; D remains ambiguous. Trimming left V 1 base short and J 4 bases short, with 8 bases between. Per germline, CDR1 SGDLS and CDR2 YYNGEE. CDR3 length: 13 amino acids. For the CDR3, the DNA is TGTGCCAGCAGCGTATCACAGAGCTATGGCTACACCTTC. Protein: CASSVSQSYGYTF.

V usage is TRBV6-9 and J usage is TRBJ1-5, with TRBD1 as a possible D gene (6 bases). This CDR3 has 15 residues. Trimming took off 5 bases at V and 4 bases at J, with 15 bases between the two ends. Germline V lookup: CDR1 MNHGY, CDR2 SVAAGI. This CDR3 reads CASSTPRDKNQPQHF. CDR3 DNA: TGTGCCAGCAGTACGCCCCGGGACAAGAATCAGCCCCAGCATTTT.

V is TRBV29-1 and J is TRBJ2-7; TRBD1 agrees at 8 bases. Trimming removed 4 bases from V and 3 bases from J; junction bases left unmatched: 2. Germline lookup yields CDR1 SQVTM and CDR2 ANQGSEA. CDR3 size: 12 residues. CDR3 DNA sequence: TGCAGCGTTGCGACAGGGGTCTACGAGCAGTACTTC. It specifies CSVATGVYEQYF.

The V call is TRBV5-4, the J call TRBJ2-2; 13 positions match TRBD2. The CDR3 extends over 16 amino acids. The germline CDR1 and CDR2 sequences are SGHNT and YYREEE (reference sequence). Trimming at V came to 6 bases and at J to 5 bases, leaving 7 bases not matched to a gene. In nucleotides, the CDR3 is TGTGCCAGCACACGGACTAGCGGGAGTGGGACCGGGGAGCTGTTTTTT. Translation: CASTRTSGSGTGELFF.

The chain recombines TRBV7-2 with TRBJ2-7; D is unclear. The CDR3 contains 13 residues. The V gene lost 2 bases and the J gene lost 3 bases, with 8 bases spanning the gap. The V gene's germline CDR1 is SGHTA and CDR2 FQGNSA. CDR3 protein: CASSLSWVYEQYF. The DNA of the CDR3 is TGTGCCAGCAGCTTAAGCTGGGTCTACGAGCAGTACTTC. The full variable domain, its missing parts supplied by reference TRBV7-2 and TRBJ2-7, is GAGVSQSPSNKVTEKGKDVELRCDPISGHTALYWYRQSLGQGLEFLIYFQGNSAPDKSGLPSDRFSAERTGGSVSTLTIQRTQQEDSAVYLCASSLSWVYEQYFGPGTRLTVT.

The chain carries TRBV14 and TRBJ2-3; no clear D. V lost 4 bases and J lost 4, with 18 bases in between. This CDR3 has 16 amino acids. Germline V gene data show CDR1 as SGHDN and CDR2 as FVKESK. The CDR3 loop reads CASSPLGRVGPDTQYF. Written as DNA, the CDR3 is TGTGCCAGCAGCCCTCTGGGCCGGGTGGGTCCAGATACGCAGTATTTT.

DNA for the CDR3: TGTGCCAGCAGCGTAAAATTGATCGCCTCTGGGGCCAACGTCCTGACTTTC. This encodes CASSVKLIASGANVLTF. The chain couples TRBV9 to TRBJ2-6, with D unresolved. CDR1 is SGDLS, CDR2 YYNGEE, per germline. Trimming removed 1 base from V and 0 bases from J, with 11 bases in between. The CDR3 is 17 amino acids.

CDR3 residues: CASERGGEQYF. The CDR3 DNA reads TGTGCCAGCGAAAGGGGAGGTGAGCAGTACTTC. This chain connects TRBV6-5 to TRBJ2-7, with D perhaps matching TRBD2 (6 bases). Germline V gene lookup returns CDR1 MNHEY and CDR2 SVGAGI. The length of the CDR3 is 11 residues. V shed 8 bases and J shed 7 bases, with 12 bases lying between them.

The rearrangement links TRBV25-1 to TRBJ1-5; D is unresolved. The CDR3 sequence is 11 residues long. Germline V gives CDR1 MGHDK, CDR2 SYGVNS. The germline V and J ends were trimmed by 3 bases and 4 bases, with 1 base remaining between them. The CDR3 spells CASSENQPQHF. The CDR3 DNA sequence: TGTGCCAGCAGTGAGAATCAGCCCCAGCATTTT.

V gene TRBV10-3 combines with J gene TRBJ2-5; unclear D gene. This CDR3 has 13 residues. V lost 3 bases and J lost 2, with 7 bases in between. In germline, CDR1 is ENHRY, CDR2 SYGVKD. CDR3 coding DNA: TGTGCCATCAGTGACGGTAATCAAGAGACCCAGTACTTC. This sequence encodes CAISDGNQETQYF.

Of note for this clone: A much larger clone lies one base from this, so it may be a read error. The sample holds other DNA sequences that translate to the same CDR3. The chain recombines TRBV5-1 with TRBJ2-7, with D unresolved. The CDR3 length is 13 residues. V shed 0 bases and J shed 0 bases, with 4 bases lying between them. The germline gives CDR1 SGHRS, CDR2 YFSETQ. This CDR3 is CASSLGVSYEQYF. In nucleotides, the CDR3 is TGCGCCAGCAGCTTGGGGGTCTCCTACGAGCAGTACTTC. Full variable domain (rest looked up from reference TRBV5-1 and TRBJ2-7): KAGVTQTPRYLIKTRGQQVTLSCSPISGHRSVSWYQQTPGQGLQFLFEYFSETQRNKGNFPGRFSGRQFSNSRSEMNVSTLELGDSALYLCASSLGVSYEQYFGPGTRLTVT.

V gene TRBV28 combines with J gene TRBJ2-7; 11 bases are a match to TRBD2. This CDR3 has 15 amino acids. Germline loops: CDR1 MDHEN, CDR2 SYDVKM. V trimming: 6 bases; J trimming: 2 bases; junction bases outside the gene matches: 6. CDR3 sequence: CASRAGTSGTYEQYF. CDR3 in DNA: TGTGCCAGCAGGGCCGGGACTAGCGGAACCTACGAGCAGTACTTC.

V gene TRBV6-5 combines with J gene TRBJ2-2; 8 nucleotides align to TRBD2. V shed 6 bases and J 4 bases; nucleotides not matched to a gene: 4. Looked up from germline, CDR1 is MNHEY and CDR2 is SVGAGI. This CDR3 has 14 amino acids. Written as DNA, the CDR3 is TGTGCCAGCAGGCCGACTAGCGTCACCGGGGAGCTGTTTTTT. Encoded protein: CASRPTSVTGELFF.

V gene TRBV6-6 combines with J gene TRBJ1-4, with a weak D call TRBD1 (5 bases). The V end was cut by 6 bases, the J end by 2 bases, with 16 bases between. This CDR3 comprises 16 residues. Germline assignment: CDR1 MNHNY and CDR2 SVGAGI (reference sequence). This CDR3 is CASRQTAKGTNEKLFF. In DNA form, the CDR3 reads TGTGCCAGCAGACAGACGGCCAAGGGGACTAATGAAAAACTGTTTTTT.

The chain couples TRBV7-8 to TRBJ2-1, with D perhaps TRBD2 (6 bases). The CDR3 is 14 amino acids. Germline CDR1 is SGHVS and CDR2 is FQNEAQ. V dropped 4 bases and J dropped 5 bases, with 12 bases sitting between them. The CDR3 DNA is TGTGCCAGCAGCTCACGGGACTTGAACAATGAGCAGTTCTTC. Residues: CASSSRDLNNEQFF.

This chain joins TRBV19 and TRBJ1-1; the D gene is possibly TRBD1 (5 bases). V was cut by 5 bases and J by 4 bases, with 11 bases left in between. The CDR3 runs to 13 residues. CDR1 LNHDA and CDR2 SQIVND come from the germline V gene (reference sequence). CDR3 DNA sequence: TGTGCCAGTAGTCTTCGGACAAGCACTGAAGCTTTCTTT. Its translation: CASSLRTSTEAFF.

V and J are TRBV9 and TRBJ1-5; TRBD1 might be the D (5 bases). This CDR3 has 14 residues. V dropped 3 bases and J dropped 6 bases, with 13 bases sitting between them. Germline V lookup: CDR1 SGDLS, CDR2 YYNGEE. CDR3 sequence (DNA): TGTGCCAGCAGCGAGGCCCCTGGGGGTCAGCCCCAGCATTTT. This codes for CASSEAPGGQPQHF. Together with reference TRBV9 and TRBJ1-5, the CDR3 gives the full variable domain: DSGVTQTPKHLITATGQRVTLRCSPRSGDLSVYWYQQSLDQGLQFLIQYYNGEERAKGNILERFSAQQFPDLHSELNLSSLELGDSALYFCASSEAPGGQPQHFGDGTRLSIL.

Details on this clone: Other DNA sequences from this sample encode an identical CDR3 as well. The rearrangement links TRBV5-1 to TRBJ2-3, with no clear D. V lost 2 bases, J lost 0 bases, and 10 bases lay in between. The CDR3 consists of 15 residues. In germline, CDR1 is SGHRS, CDR2 YFSETQ. The CDR3 region has the DNA TGCGCCAGCAGCTTAGCCAAACCTAGCACAGATACGCAGTATTTT. Translating it yields CASSLAKPSTDTQYF.

The chain employs TRBV13 and TRBJ1-4; D is ambiguous. Germline CDR1 is PRHDT and CDR2 is FYEKMQ (reference sequence). Trimming stripped 3 bases from V and 8 bases from J, with 13 bases between. The CDR3 totals 14 residues. The CDR3 here is CASSFRRQAEKLFF. In DNA, the CDR3 is TGTGCCAGCAGCTTTCGGCGCCAGGCGGAAAAACTGTTTTTT.

The chain joins TRBV7-8 to TRBJ2-1, with D perhaps given as TRBD1 or TRBD2 (5 bases each). With 6 bases removed from V and 10 bases from J, the gap between germline ends came to 19 bases. In germline, CDR1 is SGHVS, CDR2 FQNEAQ. The CDR3 consists of 14 residues. Here the CDR3 reads CASRGPFQDGEQFF. The CDR3 DNA reads as TGTGCCAGCAGGGGACCTTTTCAAGACGGAGAGCAGTTCTTC.

CDR3: CASSDAPGGPYEQYF. The CDR3 DNA follows: TGTGCCAGCAGTGACGCCCCGGGAGGACCCTACGAGCAGTACTTC. The rearrangement joins TRBV2 to TRBJ2-7; 7 bases fit TRBD2. J lost 2 bases, V lost 3 bases, and 7 bases had no gene match. The CDR3 runs to 15 residues. CDR1 is SNHLY, CDR2 FYNNEI, per germline.

The chain recombines TRBV29-1 with TRBJ2-5, with D maybe TRBD1 (5 bases). The CDR3 extends over 12 amino acids. Trimming pared 6 bases from V and 3 bases from J, leaving 11 bases between. Germline assignment: CDR1 SQVTM and CDR2 ANQGSEA. CDR3 loop: CSVMQGEETQYF. In DNA, the CDR3 is TGCAGCGTGATGCAAGGGGAAGAGACCCAGTACTTC. The complete variable domain, with remaining parts taken from reference TRBV29-1 and TRBJ2-5, reads SAVISQKPSRDICQRGTSLTIQCQVDSQVTMMFWYRQQPGQSLTLIATANQGSEATYESGFVIDKFPISRPNLTFSTLTVSNMSPEDSSIYLCSVMQGEETQYFGPGTRLLVL.

This clone was picked up many times. V and J are TRBV14 and TRBJ2-3; 9 positions match TRBD2. Germline values: CDR1 SGHDN, CDR2 FVKESK. V gave up 0 bases and J gave up 9 bases; unmatched junction bases: 7. The CDR3 totals 15 residues. The CDR3 nucleotides read TGTGCCAGCAGCCAAGATGGGGCGGGAGGGCCGACGCAGTATTTT. It yields the protein CASSQDGAGGPTQYF.

This clone was seen only a few times. The genes are TRBV2 and TRBJ2-5; TRBD2 might be the D (5 bases). The CDR3 sequence is 13 residues long. The germline CDR1 and CDR2 sequences are SNHLY and FYNNEI. V was pared by 4 bases and J by 5 bases, with 11 bases between. Here the CDR3 DNA reads TGTGCCAGCAGTGCCGGGATACCGGAGACCCAGTACTTC. Translation gives CASSAGIPETQYF.

As for this clone: This may be a read error, as it is one base from a much larger clone. Distinct nucleotide sequences in the sample also encode this CDR3. The chain recombines TRBV6-6 with TRBJ1-2; the D is unclear. The CDR3 runs to 11 residues. Germline assignment: CDR1 MNHNY and CDR2 SVGAGI (reference sequence). Here the CDR3 reads CASSYLDGYTF. The CDR3 region has the DNA TGTGCCAGCAGTTACTTAGATGGCTACACCTTT.

V gene TRBV27 combines with J gene TRBJ2-7; either TRBD1 or TRBD2 may supply D (5 bases each). CDR1 and CDR2 (germline): MNHEY, SMNVEV (reference sequence). CDR3 length: 13 amino acids. V was shortened by 3 bases and J by 7 bases, with 13 bases between the two germline ends. The CDR3 sequence is CASSFLGVGEQYF. The CDR3 coding sequence is TGTGCCAGCAGTTTCCTGGGGGTCGGAGAGCAGTACTTC.